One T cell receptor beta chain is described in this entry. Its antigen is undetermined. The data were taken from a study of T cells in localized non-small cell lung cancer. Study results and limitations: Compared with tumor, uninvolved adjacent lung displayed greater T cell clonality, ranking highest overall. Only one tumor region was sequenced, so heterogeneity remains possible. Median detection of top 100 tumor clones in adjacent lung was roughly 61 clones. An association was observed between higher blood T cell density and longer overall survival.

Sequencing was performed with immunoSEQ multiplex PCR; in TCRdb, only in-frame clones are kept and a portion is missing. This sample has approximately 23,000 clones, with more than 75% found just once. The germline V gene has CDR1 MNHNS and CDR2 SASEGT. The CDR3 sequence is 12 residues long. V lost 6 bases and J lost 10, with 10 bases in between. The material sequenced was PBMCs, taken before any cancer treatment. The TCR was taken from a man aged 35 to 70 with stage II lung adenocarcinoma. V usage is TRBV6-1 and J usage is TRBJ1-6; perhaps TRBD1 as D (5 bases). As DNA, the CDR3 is TGTGCCAGCAGCATCAGGGACTCACCCCTCCACTTT. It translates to CASSIRDSPLHF.